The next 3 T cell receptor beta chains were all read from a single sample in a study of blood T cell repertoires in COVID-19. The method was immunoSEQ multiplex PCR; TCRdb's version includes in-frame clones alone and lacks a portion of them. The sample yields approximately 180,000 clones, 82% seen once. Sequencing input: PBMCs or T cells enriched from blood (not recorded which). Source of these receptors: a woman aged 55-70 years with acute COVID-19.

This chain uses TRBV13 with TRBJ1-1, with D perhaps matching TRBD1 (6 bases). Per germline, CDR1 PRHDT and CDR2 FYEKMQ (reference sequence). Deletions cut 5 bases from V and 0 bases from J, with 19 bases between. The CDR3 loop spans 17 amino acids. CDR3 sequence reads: CASSGVGGLFMNTEAFF. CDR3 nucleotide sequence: TGTGCCAGCAGCGGCGTGGGGGGGCTCTTCATGAACACTGAAGCTTTCTTT. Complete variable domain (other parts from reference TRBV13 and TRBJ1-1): AAGVIQSPRHLIKEKRETATLKCYPIPRHDTVYWYQQGPGQDPQFLISFYEKMQSDKGSIPDRFSAQQFSDYHSELNMSSLELGDSALYFCASSGVGGLFMNTEAFFGQGTRLTVV.

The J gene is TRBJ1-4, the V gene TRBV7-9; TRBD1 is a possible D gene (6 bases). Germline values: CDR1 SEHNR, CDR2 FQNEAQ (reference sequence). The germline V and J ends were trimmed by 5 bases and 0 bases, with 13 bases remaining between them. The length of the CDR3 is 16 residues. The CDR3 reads CASSLGHGATNEKLFF. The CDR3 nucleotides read TGTGCCAGCAGCCTGGGACACGGAGCAACTAATGAAAAACTGTTTTTT. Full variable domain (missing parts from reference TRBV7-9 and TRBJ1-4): DTGVSQNPRHKITKRGQNVTFRCDPISEHNRLYWYRQTLGQGPEFLTYFQNEAQLEKSRLLSDRFSAERPKGSFSTLEIQRTEQGDSAMYLCASSLGHGATNEKLFFGSGTQLSVL.

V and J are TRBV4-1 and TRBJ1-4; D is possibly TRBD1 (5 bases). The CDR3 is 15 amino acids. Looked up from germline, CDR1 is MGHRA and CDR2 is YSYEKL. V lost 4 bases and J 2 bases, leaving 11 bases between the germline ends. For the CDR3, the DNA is TGCGCCAGCAGCCTCGGTCGGGGGACTAATGAAAAACTGTTTTTT. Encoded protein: CASSLGRGTNEKLFF.